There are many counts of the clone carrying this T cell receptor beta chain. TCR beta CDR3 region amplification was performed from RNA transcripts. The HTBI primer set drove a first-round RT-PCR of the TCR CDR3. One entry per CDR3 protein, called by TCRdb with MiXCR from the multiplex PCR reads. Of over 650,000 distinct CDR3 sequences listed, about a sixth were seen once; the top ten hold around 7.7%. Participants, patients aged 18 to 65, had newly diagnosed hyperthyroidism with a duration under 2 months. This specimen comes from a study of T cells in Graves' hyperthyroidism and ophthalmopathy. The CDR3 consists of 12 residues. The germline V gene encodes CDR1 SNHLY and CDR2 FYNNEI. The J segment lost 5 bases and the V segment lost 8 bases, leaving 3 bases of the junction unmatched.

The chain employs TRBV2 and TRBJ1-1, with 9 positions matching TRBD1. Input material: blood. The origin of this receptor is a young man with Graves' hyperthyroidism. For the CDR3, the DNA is TGTGCCAGCGCCGGGACAGGGACTGAAGCTTTCTTT. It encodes CASAGTGTEAFF.